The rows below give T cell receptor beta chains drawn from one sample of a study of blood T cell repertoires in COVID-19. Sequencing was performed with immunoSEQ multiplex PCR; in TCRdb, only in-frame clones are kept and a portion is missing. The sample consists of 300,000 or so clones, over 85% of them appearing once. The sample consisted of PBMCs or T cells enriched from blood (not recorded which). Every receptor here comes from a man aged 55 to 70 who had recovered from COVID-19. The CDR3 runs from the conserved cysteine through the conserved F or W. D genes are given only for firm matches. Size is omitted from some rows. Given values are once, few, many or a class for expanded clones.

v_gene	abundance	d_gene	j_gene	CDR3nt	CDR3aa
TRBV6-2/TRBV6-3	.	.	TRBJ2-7	TGTGCCAGCAGTTCCCAGGGGCTCTACGAGCAGTACTTC	CASSSQGLYEQYF
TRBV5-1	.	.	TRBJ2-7	TGCGCCAGCAGCTTGACTAGTCCCTACGAGCAGTACTTC	CASSLTSPYEQYF
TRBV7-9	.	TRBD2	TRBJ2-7	TGTGCCAGCAGCTTATTGGAACTAGCGGGAGGTGGCGAGCAGTACTTC	CASSLLELAGGGEQYF
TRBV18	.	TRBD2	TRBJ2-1	TGTGCCAGCTCACCAGGGAGCGGGAGGGCCTGGGGTGAGCAGTTCTTC	CASSPGSGRAWGEQFF
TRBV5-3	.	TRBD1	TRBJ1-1	TGTGCCAGAAGCTCCGGGACAGAAATGAACACTGAAGCTTTCTTT	CARSSGTEMNTEAFF
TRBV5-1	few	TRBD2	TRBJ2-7	TGCGCCAGCAGTCACGGACTAGCGGGAGGTTCGGTCTACGAGCAGTACTTC	CASSHGLAGGSVYEQYF
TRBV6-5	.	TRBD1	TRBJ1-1	TGTGCCAGCAGTACCTGGACAGGGCAGGACACTGAAGCTTTCTTT	CASSTWTGQDTEAFF
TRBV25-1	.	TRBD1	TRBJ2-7	TGTGCCAGCAGTGGGTGGACAGGGGACTACGAGCAGTACTTC	CASSGWTGDYEQYF
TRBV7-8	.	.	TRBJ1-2	TGTGCCAGCAGCTTAGGAAGACAGAACTATGGCTACACCTTC	CASSLGRQNYGYTF
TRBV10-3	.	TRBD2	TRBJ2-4	TGTGCCATCAGTGACTCTAGCGGCCTAGCCAAAAACATTCAGTACTTC	CAISDSSGLAKNIQYF
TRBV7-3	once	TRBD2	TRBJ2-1	TGTGCCAGCAGCTTAATACTAGCGGGAGGGCCACATGAGCAGTTCTTC	CASSLILAGGPHEQFF
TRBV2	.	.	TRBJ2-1	TGTGCCAGCATTTCGGGGTCCCGGGCGAATGAGCAGTTCTTC	CASISGSRANEQFF
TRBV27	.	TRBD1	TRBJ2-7	TGTGCCAGCAGTTCCTCCGGGACAGGCCGCTACGAGCAGTACTTC	CASSSSGTGRYEQYF
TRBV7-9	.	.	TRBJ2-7	TGTGCCAGCAGCCCTCGCGGAGGCTCCTACGAGCAGTACTTC	CASSPRGGSYEQYF
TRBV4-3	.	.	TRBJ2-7	TGCGCCAGCAGCCAAGAGGGACACAGCTCCTACGAGCAGTACTTC	CASSQEGHSSYEQYF
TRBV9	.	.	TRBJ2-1	TGTGCCAGCAGCGCCTATGAGAGCTCCTACAATGAGCAGTTCTTC	CASSAYESSYNEQFF
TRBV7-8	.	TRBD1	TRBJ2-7	TGTGCCAGCAGCTTGACGAGTAACAGGGGAAGGGCCTACGAGCAGTACTTC	CASSLTSNRGRAYEQYF
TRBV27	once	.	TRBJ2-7	TGTGCCAGCAGTTTAACGACTAGCTCCTACGAGCAGTACTTC	CASSLTTSSYEQYF
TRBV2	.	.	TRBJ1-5	TGTGCCAGCAGTGTTAGTCGCAATCAGCCCCAGCATTTT	CASSVSRNQPQHF
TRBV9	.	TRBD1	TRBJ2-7	TGTGCCAGCAGCGTCGGAATGGGGACAGAAATCTACGAGCAGTACTTC	CASSVGMGTEIYEQYF
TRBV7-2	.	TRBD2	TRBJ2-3	TGTGCCAGCAGCATGACTAGCGGGGGGGTCAGTACGCAGTATTTT	CASSMTSGGVSTQYF
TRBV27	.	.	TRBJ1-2	TGTGCCAGCAGTAAGGGCTTCAGGGATGGCTACACCTTC	CASSKGFRDGYTF
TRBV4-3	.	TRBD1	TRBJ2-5	TGCGCCAGCAGCCACCACAGGGGAATGGAGACCCAGTACTTC	CASSHHRGMETQYF
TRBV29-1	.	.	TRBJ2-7	TGCAGCGTTGAAGTCCCAGGGGAAACCTACGAGCAGTACTTC	CSVEVPGETYEQYF
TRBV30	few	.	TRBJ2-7	TGTGCCTGGGAGGGGTCCCTCTCCTACGAGCAGTACTTC	CAWEGSLSYEQYF
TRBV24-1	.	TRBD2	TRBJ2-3	TGTGCCACCAGTTTCGGACTAGCGGGAGCAGATACGCAGTATTTT	CATSFGLAGADTQYF
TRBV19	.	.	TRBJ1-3	TGTGCCAGTAGTAAGGAAGCAGGACTTTTCTCTGGAAACACCATATATTTT	CASSKEAGLFSGNTIYF
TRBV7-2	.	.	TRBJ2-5	TGTGCCAGCAGCTCTGGACAGTATCTGGGGACCCAGTACTTC	CASSSGQYLGTQYF
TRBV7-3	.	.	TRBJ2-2	TGTGCCAGCAGCTTTTTAGTAGGTCCGGGCACCGGGGAGCTGTTTTTT	CASSFLVGPGTGELFF
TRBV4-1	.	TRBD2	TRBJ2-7	TGCGCCAGCAGCACCGTACCTAGCGGGGCTACCTACGAGCAGTACTTC	CASSTVPSGATYEQYF
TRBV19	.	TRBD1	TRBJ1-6	TGTGCCAGTAGTGAAGGGACAGGGTTTGGTTCACCCCTCCACTTT	CASSEGTGFGSPLHF
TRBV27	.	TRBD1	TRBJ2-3	TGTGCCAGCAGAAGGACAGGTAGCACAGATACGCAGTATTTT	CASRRTGSTDTQYF
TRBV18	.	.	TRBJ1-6	TGTGCCAGCTCACCACAGGCAGGTTCCAATTCACCCCTCCACTTT	CASSPQAGSNSPLHF
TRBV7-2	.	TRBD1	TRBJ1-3	TGTGCCAGCAGCAGCCAGGGACAGGGGACTGGAAACACCATATATTTT	CASSSQGQGTGNTIYF
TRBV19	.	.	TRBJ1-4	TGTGCCAGTAACCCGGTGGGGGGGTTTAATGAAAAACTGTTTTTT	CASNPVGGFNEKLFF
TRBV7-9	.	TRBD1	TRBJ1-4	TGTGCCAGCAGCCCGGGACAGTTGTCTGAAAAACTGTTTTTT	CASSPGQLSEKLFF
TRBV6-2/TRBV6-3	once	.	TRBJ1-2	TGTGCCAGCAGTTCTTTCTATGGCTACACCTTC	CASSSFYGYTF
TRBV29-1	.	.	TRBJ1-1	TGCTCAGGGTTCTTCTCTCTAGGGACTGAAGCTTTCTTT	CSGFFSLGTEAFF
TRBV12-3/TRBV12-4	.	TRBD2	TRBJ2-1	TGTGCCAGCAGCACGCGGGAGAACGGTGAGCAGTTCTTC	CASSTRENGEQFF
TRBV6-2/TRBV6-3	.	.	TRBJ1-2	TGTGCCAGCAGTTCAATCGGACAGTTCTATGGCTACACCTTC	CASSSIGQFYGYTF
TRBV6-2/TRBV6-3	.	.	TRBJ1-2	TGTGCCAGCAGCCAGGACAGCTATGGCTACACCTTC	CASSQDSYGYTF
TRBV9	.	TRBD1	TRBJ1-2	TGTGCCAGCACCACAGGACAGGGGCCTTACGAACGCTATGGCTACACCTTC	CASTTGQGPYERYGYTF